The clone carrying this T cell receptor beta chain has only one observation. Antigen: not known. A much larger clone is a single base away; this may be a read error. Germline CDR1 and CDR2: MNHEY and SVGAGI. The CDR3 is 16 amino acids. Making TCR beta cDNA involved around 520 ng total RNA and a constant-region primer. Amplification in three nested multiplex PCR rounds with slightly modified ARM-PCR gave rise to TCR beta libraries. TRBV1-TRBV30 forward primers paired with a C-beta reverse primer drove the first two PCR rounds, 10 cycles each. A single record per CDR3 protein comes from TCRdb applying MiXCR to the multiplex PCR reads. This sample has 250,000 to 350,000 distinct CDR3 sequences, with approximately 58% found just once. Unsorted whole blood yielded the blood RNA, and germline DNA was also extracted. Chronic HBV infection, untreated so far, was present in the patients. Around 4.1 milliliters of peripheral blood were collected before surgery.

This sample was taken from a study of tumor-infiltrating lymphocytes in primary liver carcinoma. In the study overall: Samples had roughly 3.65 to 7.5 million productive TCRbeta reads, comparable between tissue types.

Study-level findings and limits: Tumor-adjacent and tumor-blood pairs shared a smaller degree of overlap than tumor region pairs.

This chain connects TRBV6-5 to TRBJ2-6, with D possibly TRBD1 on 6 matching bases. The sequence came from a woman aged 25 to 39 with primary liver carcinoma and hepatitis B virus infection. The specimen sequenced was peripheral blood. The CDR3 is CASSRDTTSAANVLTF. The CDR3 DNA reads TGTGCCAGCAGCCGGGACACCACCTCTGCGGCCAACGTCCTGACTTTC.